The rows below give T cell receptor beta chains drawn from one sample of a study of cytomegalovirus exposure and HLA in healthy donors. Assay used: immunoSEQ multiplex PCR; TCRdb lists only in-frame clones, some missing. The sample contains approximately 270,000 clones, around 89% of which appear only once. The sample consisted of PBMCs. These TCRs come from a woman aged 18-29 years in good health and CMV-seronegative. Each CDR3 is given with its conserved first and last residue. Each record gives: D gene, V gene, J gene, CDR3 protein, CDR3 DNA. The D gene is left open where the match is weak.

D: NA
V: TRBV27
J: TRBJ1-1
CDR3: CASNPTGNTEAFF
DNA: TGTGCCAGCAACCCGACGGGAAACACTGAAGCTTTCTTT

D: NA
V: TRBV9
J: TRBJ2-5
CDR3: CASSDGGPGVETQYF
DNA: TGTGCCAGCAGCGATGGCGGGCCGGGAGTGGAGACCCAGTACTTC

D: NA
V: TRBV7-9
J: TRBJ2-1
CDR3: CASSQDNRDEQFF
DNA: TGTGCCAGCAGCCAGGACAATCGGGATGAGCAGTTCTTC

D: NA
V: TRBV9
J: TRBJ1-4
CDR3: CASSSRVGLNEKLFF
DNA: TGTGCCAGCAGCTCCAGGGTGGGGCTGAATGAAAAACTGTTTTTT

D: NA
V: TRBV29-1
J: TRBJ1-1
CDR3: CSVRVNTEAFF
DNA: TGCAGCGTTCGGGTGAACACTGAAGCTTTCTTT

D: NA
V: TRBV6-1
J: TRBJ1-1
CDR3: CASRQGMNTEAFF
DNA: TGTGCCAGCAGACAGGGAATGAACACTGAAGCTTTCTTT

D: NA
V: TRBV5-1
J: TRBJ2-5
CDR3: CASSWSSPMEETQYF
DNA: TGCGCCAGCAGCTGGAGCAGCCCTATGGAAGAGACCCAGTACTTC

D: NA
V: TRBV30
J: TRBJ2-2
CDR3: CAWRRTDNTGELFF
DNA: TGTGCCTGGAGAAGGACAGACAACACCGGGGAGCTGTTTTTT

D: NA
V: TRBV9
J: TRBJ2-2
CDR3: CASSVDRGSVTGELFF
DNA: TGTGCCAGCAGCGTAGATAGGGGCAGCGTCACCGGGGAGCTGTTTTTT

D: TRBD1
V: TRBV28
J: TRBJ1-6
CDR3: CASSIGTGTSPLHF
DNA: TGTGCCAGCAGTATTGGGACAGGGACTTCACCCCTCCACTTT

D: NA
V: TRBV7-6
J: TRBJ1-2
CDR3: CASSPTRAGEPNYGYTF
DNA: TGTGCCAGCAGCCCCACGCGGGCAGGGGAACCTAACTATGGCTACACCTTC

D: TRBD1
V: TRBV5-6
J: TRBJ1-2
CDR3: CASSSPTQGIGYTF
DNA: TGTGCCAGCAGCTCTCCCACACAGGGGATTGGCTACACCTTC

D: NA
V: TRBV6-5
J: TRBJ1-6
CDR3: CASSYSRNLYNSPLHF
DNA: TGTGCCAGCAGTTACTCCCGCAACCTATATAATTCACCCCTCCACTTT

D: NA
V: TRBV4-1
J: TRBJ2-6
CDR3: CASSRLTGANVLTF
DNA: TGCGCCAGCAGCCGACTGACTGGGGCCAACGTCCTGACTTTC

D: NA
V: TRBV6-1
J: TRBJ1-4
CDR3: CASSEPRGANEKLFF
DNA: TGTGCCAGCAGTGAACCGCGCGGGGCTAATGAAAAACTGTTTTTT